The rows below give T cell receptor beta chains drawn from one sample of a study of early T cells in non-severe SARS-CoV-2 infection. Each CDR3 protein gets one entry after TCRdb re-called the 5' RACE reads with MiXCR. The table includes some 49,000 distinct CDR3 sequences, approximately 12% detected once. Sequences were obtained from whole blood. The receptor source for this set is an adult who was a healthcare worker with PCR-confirmed SARS-CoV-2 infection or an uninfected control (not recorded which). CDR3s include the opening cysteine and the closing phenylalanine or tryptophan. A D gene is named only where the DNA matches it firmly. Expanded clones are given a class, and other clones once, few, many or no size at all.

D gene: TRBD2; V gene: TRBV30; CDR3 length: 14; J gene: TRBJ2-7; clone size: NA; CDR3 protein: CAWTSERGSYEQYF; CDR3 DNA: TGTGCCTGGACTTCCGAGCGGGGCTCCTACGAGCAGTACTTC
D gene: TRBD2; V gene: TRBV30; CDR3 length: 14; J gene: TRBJ2-1; clone size: many; CDR3 protein: CAWGSGSLYNEQFF; CDR3 DNA: TGTGCCTGGGGGAGCGGGAGCCTCTACAATGAGCAGTTCTTC
D gene: TRBD1; V gene: TRBV7-8; CDR3 length: 15; J gene: TRBJ1-5; clone size: many; CDR3 protein: CASRPGQGSNQPQHF; CDR3 DNA: TGTGCCAGCAGACCGGGACAGGGAAGCAATCAGCCCCAGCATTTT
D gene: NA; V gene: TRBV6-5; CDR3 length: 13; J gene: TRBJ2-3; clone size: many; CDR3 protein: CASRMAGRDTQYF; CDR3 DNA: TGTGCCAGCAGAATGGCAGGGCGCGATACGCAGTATTTT
D gene: NA; V gene: TRBV30; CDR3 length: 13; J gene: TRBJ1-5; clone size: many; CDR3 protein: CAWSNALEQPQHF; CDR3 DNA: TGTGCCTGGAGTAATGCCCTTGAACAGCCCCAGCATTTT
D gene: TRBD2; V gene: TRBV5-1; CDR3 length: 14; J gene: TRBJ2-7; clone size: many; CDR3 protein: CASSLGLAEYEQYF; CDR3 DNA: TGCGCCAGCAGCTTAGGCCTAGCGGAATACGAGCAGTACTTC
D gene: TRBD1; V gene: TRBV6-6; CDR3 length: 13; J gene: TRBJ2-7; clone size: many; CDR3 protein: CASIGQGMNEQYF; CDR3 DNA: TGTGCCAGCATAGGACAGGGGATGAACGAGCAGTACTTC
D gene: TRBD2; V gene: TRBV24-1; CDR3 length: 15; J gene: TRBJ2-1; clone size: few; CDR3 protein: CATSPSLAGYNEQFF; CDR3 DNA: TGTGCCACCAGTCCATCACTAGCGGGCTACAATGAGCAGTTCTTC
D gene: NA; V gene: TRBV28; CDR3 length: 12; J gene: TRBJ2-7; clone size: many; CDR3 protein: CASSKGTYEQYF; CDR3 DNA: TGTGCCAGCAGTAAGGGGACCTACGAGCAGTACTTC
D gene: NA; V gene: TRBV4-3; CDR3 length: 14; J gene: TRBJ1-2; clone size: few; CDR3 protein: CASSPNSEGYGYTF; CDR3 DNA: TGCGCCAGCAGCCCAAACTCAGAGGGCTATGGCTACACCTTC
D gene: NA; V gene: TRBV4-1; CDR3 length: 12; J gene: TRBJ2-3; clone size: NA; CDR3 protein: CASGSPPDTQYF; CDR3 DNA: TGCGCCAGCGGTTCCCCCCCCGATACGCAGTATTTT
D gene: NA; V gene: TRBV7-2; CDR3 length: 14; J gene: TRBJ2-3; clone size: many; CDR3 protein: CASSLGASTDTQYF; CDR3 DNA: TGTGCCAGCAGCTTAGGGGCTAGCACAGATACGCAGTATTTT
D gene: NA; V gene: TRBV20-1; CDR3 length: 10; J gene: TRBJ1-2; clone size: NA; CDR3 protein: CSARDYGYTF; CDR3 DNA: TGCAGTGCTAGAGATTATGGCTACACCTTC
D gene: TRBD1; V gene: TRBV20-1; CDR3 length: 14; J gene: TRBJ2-3; clone size: few; CDR3 protein: CSAEGQGASDTQYF; CDR3 DNA: TGCAGTGCCGAGGGGCAGGGGGCTAGTGATACGCAGTATTTT
D gene: NA; V gene: TRBV29-1; CDR3 length: 15; J gene: TRBJ1-1; clone size: many; CDR3 protein: CSVEGLDRLNTEAFF; CDR3 DNA: TGCAGCGTTGAAGGCCTGGACAGACTGAACACTGAAGCTTTCTTT
D gene: TRBD2; V gene: TRBV7-8; CDR3 length: 15; J gene: TRBJ2-4; clone size: many; CDR3 protein: CASSRSLGRENIQYF; CDR3 DNA: TGTGCCAGCAGCCGGTCTTTAGGGAGGGAAAACATTCAGTACTTC
D gene: NA; V gene: TRBV6-4; CDR3 length: 14; J gene: TRBJ1-1; clone size: few; CDR3 protein: CASSDLGMNTEAFF; CDR3 DNA: TGTGCCAGCAGTGACTTAGGGATGAACACTGAAGCTTTCTTT
D gene: NA; V gene: TRBV11-1; CDR3 length: 15; J gene: TRBJ2-3; clone size: once; CDR3 protein: CASSLGLGVGDTQYF; CDR3 DNA: TGTGCCAGCAGCTTAGGTCTAGGAGTAGGAGATACGCAGTATTTT
D gene: NA; V gene: TRBV18; CDR3 length: 16; J gene: TRBJ1-4; clone size: few; CDR3 protein: CASSPPTQALNEKLFF; CDR3 DNA: TGTGCCAGCTCACCGCCTACACAGGCCCTAAATGAAAAACTGTTTTTT
D gene: NA; V gene: TRBV12-3/TRBV12-4; CDR3 length: 18; J gene: TRBJ2-1; clone size: NA; CDR3 protein: CASSSRHSLLASYNEQFF; CDR3 DNA: TGTGCCAGCAGTTCCCGACACTCGCTTCTGGCCTCCTACAATGAGCAGTTCTTC
D gene: TRBD2; V gene: TRBV6-1; CDR3 length: 16; J gene: TRBJ2-1; clone size: NA; CDR3 protein: CASSRGLAGSYNEQFF; CDR3 DNA: TGTGCCAGCAGCCGGGGACTAGCGGGTTCCTACAATGAGCAGTTCTTC
D gene: NA; V gene: TRBV7-9; CDR3 length: 15; J gene: TRBJ1-6; clone size: many; CDR3 protein: CASSLFGQGYSPLHF; CDR3 DNA: TGTGCCAGCAGCTTATTCGGCCAGGGGTATTCACCCCTCCACTTT
D gene: TRBD2; V gene: TRBV7-2; CDR3 length: 15; J gene: TRBJ2-3; clone size: medium-sized; CDR3 protein: CASSLMARGGDTQYF; CDR3 DNA: TGTGCCAGCAGCTTAATGGCGCGGGGGGGAGATACGCAGTATTTT
D gene: NA; V gene: TRBV9; CDR3 length: 16; J gene: TRBJ2-1; clone size: few; CDR3 protein: CASSVGGWGMDNEQFF; CDR3 DNA: TGTGCCAGCAGCGTAGGGGGATGGGGGATGGACAATGAGCAGTTCTTC
D gene: NA; V gene: TRBV7-8; CDR3 length: 15; J gene: TRBJ2-5; clone size: medium-sized; CDR3 protein: CASSLASTAMGTQYF; CDR3 DNA: TGTGCCAGCAGCTTAGCTTCGACCGCAATGGGGACCCAGTACTTC
D gene: TRBD2; V gene: TRBV9; CDR3 length: 12; J gene: TRBJ2-1; clone size: NA; CDR3 protein: CASSVGLAEQFF; CDR3 DNA: TGTGCCAGCAGCGTAGGACTAGCGGAGCAGTTCTTC
D gene: TRBD1; V gene: TRBV7-2; CDR3 length: 14; J gene: TRBJ1-1; clone size: many; CDR3 protein: CASSSRTGNTEAFF; CDR3 DNA: TGTGCCAGCAGCTCCCGGACAGGCAACACTGAAGCTTTCTTT
D gene: NA; V gene: TRBV29-1; CDR3 length: 14; J gene: TRBJ1-5; clone size: many; CDR3 protein: CSAVWGTGNQPQHF; CDR3 DNA: TGCAGCGCGGTCTGGGGTACGGGCAATCAGCCCCAGCATTTT
D gene: TRBD1; V gene: TRBV7-2; CDR3 length: 16; J gene: TRBJ2-2; clone size: few; CDR3 protein: CASSLSGQVNTGELFF; CDR3 DNA: TGTGCCAGCAGCCTATCGGGACAGGTGAACACCGGGGAGCTGTTTTTT
D gene: TRBD2; V gene: TRBV3-1; CDR3 length: 15; J gene: TRBJ2-7; clone size: few; CDR3 protein: CASSQGTSGGSGQYF; CDR3 DNA: TGTGCCAGCAGCCAAGGTACTAGCGGGGGTAGCGGGCAGTACTTC
D gene: NA; V gene: TRBV29-1; CDR3 length: 12; J gene: TRBJ2-7; clone size: many; CDR3 protein: CSVDVGEVEQYF; CDR3 DNA: TGCAGCGTTGATGTGGGAGAGGTCGAGCAGTACTTC
D gene: TRBD2; V gene: TRBV28; CDR3 length: 15; J gene: TRBJ2-7; clone size: many; CDR3 protein: CASSLAGTTPYEQYF; CDR3 DNA: TGTGCCAGCAGTTTGGCTGGGACTACCCCCTACGAGCAGTACTTC
D gene: NA; V gene: TRBV28; CDR3 length: 15; J gene: TRBJ1-5; clone size: many; CDR3 protein: CASSLWQGYNQPQHF; CDR3 DNA: TGTGCCAGCAGTTTATGGCAGGGTTACAATCAGCCCCAGCATTTT
D gene: TRBD1; V gene: TRBV2; CDR3 length: 15; J gene: TRBJ1-1; clone size: many; CDR3 protein: CASRGTGPTNTEAFF; CDR3 DNA: TGTGCCAGCAGGGGGACAGGACCTACTAACACTGAAGCTTTCTTT
D gene: NA; V gene: TRBV7-8; CDR3 length: 14; J gene: TRBJ1-5; clone size: NA; CDR3 protein: CASTAGGRNQPQHF; CDR3 DNA: TGTGCCAGTACCGCCGGGGGCCGCAATCAGCCCCAGCATTTT
D gene: TRBD2; V gene: TRBV28; CDR3 length: 17; J gene: TRBJ2-3; clone size: few; CDR3 protein: CASSSVLAGEHTDTQYF; CDR3 DNA: TGTGCCAGCAGTTCCGTACTAGCGGGGGAGCACACAGATACGCAGTATTTT
D gene: NA; V gene: TRBV7-8; CDR3 length: 15; J gene: TRBJ1-5; clone size: many; CDR3 protein: CASSYYRDGSQPQHF; CDR3 DNA: TGTGCCAGCAGCTACTACAGGGACGGTAGTCAGCCCCAGCATTTT
D gene: TRBD1; V gene: TRBV20-1; CDR3 length: 13; J gene: TRBJ1-2; clone size: NA; CDR3 protein: CSAETGGNYGYTF; CDR3 DNA: TGCAGTGCAGAGACAGGGGGCAACTATGGCTACACCTTC
D gene: NA; V gene: TRBV11-2; CDR3 length: 12; J gene: TRBJ2-7; clone size: NA; CDR3 protein: CASSLLTYEQYF; CDR3 DNA: TGTGCCAGCAGCCTACTTACCTACGAGCAGTACTTC
D gene: TRBD2; V gene: TRBV29-1; CDR3 length: 15; J gene: TRBJ2-1; clone size: few; CDR3 protein: CSGTSGLAGTREQFF; CDR3 DNA: TGCAGCGGCACCTCGGGACTAGCGGGAACACGTGAGCAGTTCTTC
D gene: NA; V gene: TRBV9; CDR3 length: 14; J gene: TRBJ1-2; clone size: many; CDR3 protein: CASSVAGSNYGYTF; CDR3 DNA: TGTGCCAGCAGCGTAGCCGGCTCTAACTATGGCTACACCTTC
D gene: NA; V gene: TRBV9; CDR3 length: 16; J gene: TRBJ2-1; clone size: NA; CDR3 protein: CASSPRSGAMYNEQFF; CDR3 DNA: TGTGCCAGCAGCCCACGGAGTGGGGCGATGTACAATGAGCAGTTCTTC
D gene: NA; V gene: TRBV28; CDR3 length: 14; J gene: TRBJ1-1; clone size: many; CDR3 protein: CASRRAGDNTEAFF; CDR3 DNA: TGTGCCAGCAGGAGGGCAGGGGATAACACTGAAGCTTTCTTT
D gene: NA; V gene: TRBV23-1; CDR3 length: 13; J gene: TRBJ2-1; clone size: few; CDR3 protein: CASSQLGYNEQFF; CDR3 DNA: TGCGCCAGCAGTCAATTGGGCTACAATGAGCAGTTCTTC
D gene: NA; V gene: TRBV7-7; CDR3 length: 14; J gene: TRBJ2-7; clone size: few; CDR3 protein: CASSLAVGNYEQYF; CDR3 DNA: TGTGCTAGCAGCTTAGCGGTCGGGAACTACGAGCAGTACTTC
D gene: NA; V gene: TRBV20-1; CDR3 length: 12; J gene: TRBJ2-7; clone size: many; CDR3 protein: CSAQGLSYEQYF; CDR3 DNA: TGCAGTGCCCAAGGACTCTCTTACGAGCAGTACTTC
D gene: NA; V gene: TRBV6-2/TRBV6-3; CDR3 length: 14; J gene: TRBJ2-3; clone size: few; CDR3 protein: CASSYGGGTDTQYF; CDR3 DNA: TGTGCCAGCAGTTACGGCGGGGGCACAGATACGCAGTATTTT
D gene: NA; V gene: TRBV3-1; CDR3 length: 13; J gene: TRBJ2-5; clone size: NA; CDR3 protein: CASRLRPQETQYF; CDR3 DNA: TGTGCCAGCAGACTTAGACCGCAAGAGACCCAGTACTTC
D gene: NA; V gene: TRBV15; CDR3 length: 16; J gene: TRBJ2-1; clone size: many; CDR3 protein: CATSREYGQSYNEQFF; CDR3 DNA: TGTGCCACCAGCAGAGAGTACGGGCAATCCTACAATGAGCAGTTCTTC
D gene: NA; V gene: TRBV4-1; CDR3 length: 15; J gene: TRBJ1-1; clone size: NA; CDR3 protein: CASSQEAGRRTEAFF; CDR3 DNA: TGCGCCAGCAGCCAAGAAGCGGGGCGAAGGACTGAAGCTTTCTTT
D gene: NA; V gene: TRBV4-1; CDR3 length: 15; J gene: TRBJ1-6; clone size: many; CDR3 protein: CASSQILAYNSPLHF; CDR3 DNA: TGCGCCAGCAGCCAAATACTGGCTTATAATTCACCCCTCCACTTT
D gene: NA; V gene: TRBV7-3; CDR3 length: 15; J gene: TRBJ1-3; clone size: few; CDR3 protein: CASSLGQSSGNTIYF; CDR3 DNA: TGTGCCAGCAGCTTGGGACAAAGCTCTGGAAACACCATATATTTT
D gene: NA; V gene: TRBV28; CDR3 length: 12; J gene: TRBJ2-2; clone size: NA; CDR3 protein: CASSWSTGELFF; CDR3 DNA: TGTGCCAGCAGTTGGTCAACCGGGGAGCTGTTTTTT